The rows below give T cell receptor beta chains drawn from one sample of a study of cytomegalovirus exposure and HLA in healthy donors. The table came from immunoSEQ multiplex PCR; TCRdb's copy has only in-frame clones and leaves some out. The sample consists of 110,000 or so clones, 88% of them appearing once. The sample consisted of PBMCs. These receptors were taken from a young man in good health and CMV-seronegative. Both conserved end residues are part of each CDR3. A D gene is named only where the DNA matches it firmly. Expanded clones get a size class; other rows say once, few or many, or leave the size out.

few 15 TRBJ1-3 NA TRBV30 CAWSVPTSSGNTIYF TGTGCCTGGAGTGTACCCACATCATCTGGAAACACCATATATTTT
NA 15 TRBJ1-5 NA TRBV5-6 CASSQGERVNQPQHF TGTGCCAGCAGCCAAGGGGAAAGGGTCAATCAGCCCCAGCATTTT
medium-sized 14 TRBJ1-1 NA TRBV5-1 CASRLRLWDTEAFF TGCGCCAGCAGACTACGGCTGTGGGACACTGAAGCTTTCTTT
NA 16 TRBJ2-7 TRBD2 TRBV10-3 CAISPRTSGSSYEQYF TGTGCCATCAGCCCCCGGACTAGCGGGAGTTCATACGAGCAGTACTTC
NA 14 TRBJ2-1 TRBD1 TRBV18 CASSPGQGSEEQFF TGTGCCAGCTCACCGGGACAGGGTTCGGAGGAGCAGTTCTTC
NA 15 TRBJ1-2 TRBD1 TRBV27 CASSLSAGGTYGYTF TGTGCCAGCAGTTTATCCGCAGGGGGCACCTATGGCTACACCTTC
NA 14 TRBJ2-3 NA TRBV5-4 CASSLAGAADTQYF TGTGCCAGCAGCTTGGCGGGAGCTGCAGATACGCAGTATTTT
NA 18 TRBJ2-3 NA TRBV10-3 CAISTPRETGASTDTQYF TGTGCCATCAGTACCCCGCGGGAAACGGGAGCTTCCACAGATACGCAGTATTTT
NA 16 TRBJ2-5 TRBD2 TRBV28 CASSVRLAGGRETQYF TGTGCCAGCAGTGTGAGGTTAGCGGGGGGGCGAGAGACCCAGTACTTC
NA 18 TRBJ2-1 TRBD2 TRBV2 CASSVSLYREGLYNEQFF TGTGCCAGCAGTGTTTCTCTCTATCGGGAGGGCCTTTACAATGAGCAGTTCTTC
NA 13 TRBJ2-7 TRBD2 TRBV9 CASSAGLAGEQYF TGTGCCAGCAGCGCCGGACTAGCGGGCGAGCAGTACTTC
once 13 TRBJ1-1 NA TRBV27 CASSRFLNTEAFF TGTGCCAGCAGCCGGTTCTTGAACACTGAAGCTTTCTTT
NA 17 TRBJ1-6 NA TRBV2 CASRRTVVSSYNSPLHF TGTGCCAGCAGACGAACAGTGGTTAGCTCCTATAATTCACCCCTCCACTTT
NA 12 TRBJ1-2 NA TRBV7-6 CASSSNGDGYTF TGTGCCAGCAGTTCTAACGGGGATGGCTACACCTTC
NA 14 TRBJ2-3 TRBD2 TRBV5-1 CASSPGLNTDTQYF TGCGCCAGCAGCCCGGGACTAAACACAGATACGCAGTATTTT
NA 15 TRBJ2-2 NA TRBV6-6 CASGIRDIVTGELFF TGTGCCAGCGGGATTCGGGACATCGTTACCGGGGAGCTGTTTTTT
NA 14 TRBJ2-3 NA TRBV6-1 CASRYYQNTDTQYF TGTGCCAGCAGGTACTACCAAAACACAGATACGCAGTATTTT
NA 13 TRBJ2-7 NA TRBV7-2 CASSLARGYEQYF TGTGCCAGCAGCTTAGCGCGCGGCTACGAGCAGTACTTC
NA 15 TRBJ1-1 TRBD1 TRBV9 CASSVGQGLNTEAFF TGTGCCAGCAGCGTTGGACAGGGGCTGAACACTGAAGCTTTCTTT
once 15 TRBJ1-1 TRBD1 TRBV5-1 CASSSRQGVNTEAFF TGCGCCAGCAGCTCGAGACAGGGTGTGAACACTGAAGCTTTCTTT
NA 14 TRBJ2-2 NA TRBV28 CASSWDFSTGELFF TGTGCCAGCAGTTGGGACTTCTCCACCGGGGAGCTGTTTTTT
once 15 TRBJ1-6 NA TRBV9 CASSVGAGGNSPLHF TGTGCCAGCAGCGTAGGGGCGGGAGGAAATTCACCCCTCCACTTT
once 12 TRBJ2-2 NA TRBV18 CASSLRVGELFF TGTGCCAGCTCACTACGGGTCGGGGAGCTGTTTTTT
NA 13 TRBJ1-1 NA TRBV29-1 CSVLAQANTEAFF TGCAGCGTTTTAGCGCAGGCGAACACTGAAGCTTTCTTT
NA 14 TRBJ2-5 NA TRBV9 CASSVRGDLGTQYF TGTGCCAGCAGCGTCCGCGGGGACCTTGGGACCCAGTACTTC
once 16 TRBJ2-7 NA TRBV18 CASSPPGRRWGYEQYF TGTGCCAGCTCACCACCGGGGCGTCGGTGGGGCTACGAGCAGTACTTC
NA 16 TRBJ2-6 NA TRBV28 CASSLSGASGANVLTF TGTGCCAGCAGTTTATCAGGGGCGTCTGGGGCCAACGTCCTGACTTTC
NA 14 TRBJ2-7 TRBD1 TRBV11-3 CASSQSNRGYEQYF TGTGCCAGCAGTCAAAGTAACAGGGGATACGAGCAGTACTTC
NA 17 TRBJ1-2 NA TRBV6-4 CASSDSYGRGGGYGYTF TGTGCCAGCAGTGACTCATACGGTCGCGGGGGCGGTTATGGCTACACCTTC
NA 14 TRBJ1-4 NA TRBV6-1 CASKSNGAGEKLFF TGTGCCAGCAAATCAAACGGGGCGGGGGAAAAACTGTTTTTT
NA 14 TRBJ1-6 TRBD1 TRBV5-1 CASSSGTGYSPLHF TGCGCCAGCAGTTCCGGGACAGGGTATTCACCCCTCCACTTT
NA 17 TRBJ2-1 TRBD1 TRBV7-6 CASSLSFVGQVNNEQFF TGTGCCAGCAGCTTAAGTTTCGTGGGACAGGTTAACAATGAGCAGTTCTTC
NA 18 TRBJ2-2 TRBD2 TRBV5-1 CASSSSGSLISATGELFF TGCGCCAGCAGCAGTAGCGGGAGCTTGATATCAGCAACCGGGGAGCTGTTTTTT
NA 16 TRBJ1-5 TRBD1 TRBV18 CASSRGTGGSGQPQHF TGTGCCAGCTCACGCGGGACAGGGGGCTCAGGGCAGCCCCAGCATTTT
NA 13 TRBJ1-2 NA TRBV27 CASSSQGISGYTF TGTGCCAGCAGTTCCCAGGGGATAAGCGGCTACACCTTC
NA 14 TRBJ1-1 NA TRBV5-6 CASSFEQRNTEAFF TGTGCCAGCAGCTTTGAGCAAAGGAACACTGAAGCTTTCTTT
NA 13 TRBJ2-3 NA TRBV2 CASSAREVDTQYF TGTGCCAGCAGTGCAAGGGAGGTGGATACGCAGTATTTT
NA 15 TRBJ2-2 NA TRBV6-4 CASSASESNTGELFF TGTGCCAGCAGTGCGAGCGAGTCGAACACCGGGGAGCTGTTTTTT
once 13 TRBJ1-2 NA TRBV27 CASSFSVHYGYTF TGTGCCAGCAGTTTTTCTGTTCACTATGGCTACACCTTC
NA 13 TRBJ1-1 NA TRBV10-1 CASSPSTDGEAFF TGCGCCAGCAGCCCTTCGACAGACGGTGAAGCTTTCTTT
many 13 TRBJ1-6 TRBD1 TRBV6-4 CARGTGGNSPLHF TGTGCCAGAGGGACAGGGGGTAATTCACCCCTCCACTTT
NA 15 TRBJ2-2 TRBD1 TRBV30 CAYNRDRGPTGELFF TGTGCCTACAACCGGGACAGGGGGCCCACCGGGGAGCTGTTTTTT
NA 13 TRBJ2-1 TRBD2 TRBV28 CASSFWGGNEQFF TGTGCCAGCAGTTTCTGGGGAGGGAATGAGCAGTTCTTC
NA 15 TRBJ2-1 NA TRBV28 CASISPGATANEQFF TGTGCCAGCATTTCCCCGGGAGCGACCGCCAATGAGCAGTTCTTC
few 17 TRBJ1-5 TRBD1 TRBV4-1 CASSQEPSGQLNQPQHF TGCGCCAGCAGCCAAGAACCCTCGGGACAGCTTAATCAGCCCCAGCATTTT
NA 13 TRBJ2-1 NA TRBV4-1 CASSQADGGKQFF TGCGCCAGCAGCCAAGCGGACGGAGGAAAGCAGTTCTTC
NA 15 TRBJ1-6 TRBD1 TRBV9 CASSVRDRANSPLHF TGTGCCAGCAGTGTTCGGGACAGGGCTAATTCACCCCTCCACTTT
NA 14 TRBJ2-5 NA TRBV6-6 CASSNTPNQETQYF TGTGCCAGCAGCAACACCCCCAATCAAGAGACCCAGTACTTC
NA 13 TRBJ1-5 NA TRBV19 CASSMREYQPQHF TGTGCCAGTAGTATGAGGGAGTATCAGCCCCAGCATTTT
NA 14 TRBJ2-1 TRBD2 TRBV2 CASSGERERNEQFF TGTGCCAGCAGCGGGGAGCGGGAGAGAAATGAGCAGTTCTTC
NA 16 TRBJ2-7 TRBD1 TRBV14 CASSQTPGQVTYEQYF TGTGCCAGCAGCCAGACCCCGGGACAGGTCACCTACGAGCAGTACTTC
NA 17 TRBJ2-6 NA TRBV28 CASSLFGWRTGANVLTF TGTGCCAGCAGTCTTTTTGGTTGGAGGACTGGGGCCAACGTCCTGACTTTC
NA 16 TRBJ1-5 TRBD1 TRBV28 CASSYHWTGSNQPQHF TGTGCCAGCAGTTATCATTGGACAGGTAGCAATCAGCCCCAGCATTTT